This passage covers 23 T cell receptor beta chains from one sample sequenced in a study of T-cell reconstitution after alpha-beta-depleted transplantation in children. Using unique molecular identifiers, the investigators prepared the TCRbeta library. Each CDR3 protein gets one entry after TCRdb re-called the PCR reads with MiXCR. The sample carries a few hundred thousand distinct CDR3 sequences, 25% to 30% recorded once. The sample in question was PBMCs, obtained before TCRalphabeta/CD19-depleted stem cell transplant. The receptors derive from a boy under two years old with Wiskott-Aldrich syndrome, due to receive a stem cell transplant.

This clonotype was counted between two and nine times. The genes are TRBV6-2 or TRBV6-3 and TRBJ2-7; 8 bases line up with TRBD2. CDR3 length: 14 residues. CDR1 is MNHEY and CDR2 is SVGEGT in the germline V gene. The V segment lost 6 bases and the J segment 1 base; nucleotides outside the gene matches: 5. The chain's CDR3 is CASRQAGASYEQYF. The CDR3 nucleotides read TGTGCCAGCAGGCAAGCGGGAGCTTCCTACGAGCAGTACTTC.

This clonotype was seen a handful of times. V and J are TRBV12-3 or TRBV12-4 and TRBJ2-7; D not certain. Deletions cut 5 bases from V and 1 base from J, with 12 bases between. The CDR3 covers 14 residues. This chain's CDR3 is CASSRPPRSYEQYF. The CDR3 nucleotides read TGTGCCAGCAGTCGGCCCCCTCGGTCCTACGAGCAGTACTTC.

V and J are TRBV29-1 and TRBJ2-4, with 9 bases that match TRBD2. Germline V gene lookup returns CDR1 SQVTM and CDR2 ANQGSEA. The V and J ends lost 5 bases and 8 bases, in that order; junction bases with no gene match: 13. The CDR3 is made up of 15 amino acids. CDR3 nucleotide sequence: TGCAGCGTTTCCAAGTTAGCGGGAGCGAGGGACATTCAGTACTTC. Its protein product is CSVSKLAGARDIQYF.

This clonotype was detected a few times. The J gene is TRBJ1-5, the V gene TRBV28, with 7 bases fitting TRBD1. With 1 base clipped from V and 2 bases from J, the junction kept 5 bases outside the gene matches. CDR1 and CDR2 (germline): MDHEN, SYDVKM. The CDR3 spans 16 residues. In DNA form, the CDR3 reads TGTGCCAGCAGTTTATCACAGGGGATTGGCAATCAGCCCCAGCATTTT. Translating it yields CASSLSQGIGNQPQHF.

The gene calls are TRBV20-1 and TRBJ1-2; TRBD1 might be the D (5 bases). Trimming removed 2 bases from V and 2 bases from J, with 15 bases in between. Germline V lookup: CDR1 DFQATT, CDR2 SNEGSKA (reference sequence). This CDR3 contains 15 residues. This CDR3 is CSARRETQGNYGYTF. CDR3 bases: TGCAGTGCTAGAAGGGAAACGCAGGGCAACTATGGCTACACCTTC.

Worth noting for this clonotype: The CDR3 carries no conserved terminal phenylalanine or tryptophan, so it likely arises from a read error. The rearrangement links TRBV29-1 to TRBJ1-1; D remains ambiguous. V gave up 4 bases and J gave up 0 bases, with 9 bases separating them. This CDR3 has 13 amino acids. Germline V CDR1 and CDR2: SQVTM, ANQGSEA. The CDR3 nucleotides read TGCAGCGTTGCACCTGTCTTGAACACTGAAGCTTTCCTT. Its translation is CSVAPVLNTEAFL.

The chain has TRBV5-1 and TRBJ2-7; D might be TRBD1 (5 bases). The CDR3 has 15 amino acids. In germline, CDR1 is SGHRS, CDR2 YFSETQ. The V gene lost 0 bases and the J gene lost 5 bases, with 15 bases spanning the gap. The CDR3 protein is CASSLAPGIPDEQYF. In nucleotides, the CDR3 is TGCGCCAGCAGCTTGGCCCCAGGGATCCCGGACGAGCAGTACTTC. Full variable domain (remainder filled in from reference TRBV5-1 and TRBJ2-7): KAGVTQTPRYLIKTRGQQVTLSCSPISGHRSVSWYQQTPGQGLQFLFEYFSETQRNKGNFPGRFSGRQFSNSRSEMNVSTLELGDSALYLCASSLAPGIPDEQYFGPGTRLTVT.

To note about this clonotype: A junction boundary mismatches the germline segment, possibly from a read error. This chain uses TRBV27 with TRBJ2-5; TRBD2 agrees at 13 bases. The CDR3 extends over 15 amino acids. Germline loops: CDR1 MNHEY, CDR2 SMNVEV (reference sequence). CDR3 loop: CASSLSGLAGETKYF. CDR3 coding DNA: TGTGCCAGCAGTCTATCTGGACTAGCGGGGGAGACCAAGTACTTC.

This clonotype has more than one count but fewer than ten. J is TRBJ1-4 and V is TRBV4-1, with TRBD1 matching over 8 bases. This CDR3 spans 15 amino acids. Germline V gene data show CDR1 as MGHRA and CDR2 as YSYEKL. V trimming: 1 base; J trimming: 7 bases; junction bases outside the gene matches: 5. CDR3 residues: CASSQVSRGREKLFF. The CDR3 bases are TGCGCCAGCAGCCAAGTTTCCAGGGGGCGTGAAAAACTGTTTTTT.

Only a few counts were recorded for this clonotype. The CDR3 is CASSLEFGGVGLEQYF. The DNA of the CDR3 is TGCGCCAGCAGCTTGGAATTCGGGGGAGTAGGCCTCGAGCAGTACTTC. The genes are TRBV5-1 and TRBJ2-7; D may be TRBD2 (6 bases). Germline CDR1 is SGHRS and CDR2 is YFSETQ. Trimming took 0 bases from V and 6 from J, leaving 19 bases between them. CDR3 length: 16 residues.

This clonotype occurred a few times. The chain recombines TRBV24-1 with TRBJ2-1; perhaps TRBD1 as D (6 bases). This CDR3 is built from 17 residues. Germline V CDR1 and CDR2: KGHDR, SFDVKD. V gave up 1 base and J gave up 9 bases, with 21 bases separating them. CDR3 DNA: TGTGCCACCAGTGATTTTGTGGGACACCCCAAGGTGGGTGAGCAGTTCTTC. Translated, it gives CATSDFVGHPKVGEQFF.

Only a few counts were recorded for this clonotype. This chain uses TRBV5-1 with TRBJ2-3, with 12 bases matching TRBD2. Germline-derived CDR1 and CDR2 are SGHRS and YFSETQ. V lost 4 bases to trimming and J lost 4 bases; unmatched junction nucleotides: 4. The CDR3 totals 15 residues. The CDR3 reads CASSIRLAGADTQYF. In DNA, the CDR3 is TGCGCCAGCAGCATCCGACTAGCGGGAGCAGATACGCAGTATTTT. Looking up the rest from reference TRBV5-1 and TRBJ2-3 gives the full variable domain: KAGVTQTPRYLIKTRGQQVTLSCSPISGHRSVSWYQQTPGQGLQFLFEYFSETQRNKGNFPGRFSGRQFSNSRSEMNVSTLELGDSALYLCASSIRLAGADTQYFGPGTRLTVL.

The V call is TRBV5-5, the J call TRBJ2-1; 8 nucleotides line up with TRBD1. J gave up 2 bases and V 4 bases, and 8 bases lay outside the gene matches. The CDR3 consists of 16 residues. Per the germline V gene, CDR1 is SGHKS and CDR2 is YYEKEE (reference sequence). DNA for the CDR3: TGTGCCAGCAGCGTGGCCGGGACAGGTCCCTACAATGAGCAGTTCTTC. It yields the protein CASSVAGTGPYNEQFF.

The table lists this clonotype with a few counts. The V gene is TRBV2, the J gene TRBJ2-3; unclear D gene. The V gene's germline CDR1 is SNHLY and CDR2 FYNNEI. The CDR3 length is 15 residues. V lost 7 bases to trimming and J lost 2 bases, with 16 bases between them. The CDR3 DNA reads TGTGCCAGCAAAAGACCGTATGGGAACACAGATACGCAGTATTTT. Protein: CASKRPYGNTDTQYF.

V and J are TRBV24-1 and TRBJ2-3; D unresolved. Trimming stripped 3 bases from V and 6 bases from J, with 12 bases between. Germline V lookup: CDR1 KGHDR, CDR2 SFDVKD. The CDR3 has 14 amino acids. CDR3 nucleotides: TGTGCCACCAGTGATCCTGTAACGAGGGATACGCAGTATTTT. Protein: CATSDPVTRDTQYF.

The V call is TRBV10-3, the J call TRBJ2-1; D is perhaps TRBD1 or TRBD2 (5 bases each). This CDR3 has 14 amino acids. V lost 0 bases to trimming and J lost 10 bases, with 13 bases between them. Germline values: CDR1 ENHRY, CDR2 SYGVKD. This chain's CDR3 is CAISESVRGGEQFF. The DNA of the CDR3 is TGTGCCATCAGTGAGTCGGTACGGGGCGGGGAGCAGTTCTTC.

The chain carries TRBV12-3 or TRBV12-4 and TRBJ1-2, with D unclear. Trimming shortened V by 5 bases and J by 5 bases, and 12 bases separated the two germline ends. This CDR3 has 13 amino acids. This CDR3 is CASSRRADYGYTF. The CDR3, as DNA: TGTGCCAGCAGTCGACGGGCGGATTATGGCTACACCTTC.

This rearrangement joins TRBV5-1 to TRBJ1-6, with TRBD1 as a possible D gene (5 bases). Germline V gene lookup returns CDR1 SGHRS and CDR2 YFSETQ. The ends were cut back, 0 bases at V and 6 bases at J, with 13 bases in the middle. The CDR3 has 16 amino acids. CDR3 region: CASSLDTGRINSPLHF. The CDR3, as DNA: TGCGCCAGCAGCTTGGATACGGGACGGATTAATTCACCCCTCCACTTT.

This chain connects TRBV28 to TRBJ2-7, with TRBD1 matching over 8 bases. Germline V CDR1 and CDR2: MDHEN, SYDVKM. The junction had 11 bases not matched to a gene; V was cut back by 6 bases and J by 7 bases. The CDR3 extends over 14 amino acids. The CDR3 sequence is CASSPGTGFREQYF. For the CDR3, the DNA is TGTGCCAGCAGCCCCGGGACAGGTTTTCGAGAGCAGTACTTC.

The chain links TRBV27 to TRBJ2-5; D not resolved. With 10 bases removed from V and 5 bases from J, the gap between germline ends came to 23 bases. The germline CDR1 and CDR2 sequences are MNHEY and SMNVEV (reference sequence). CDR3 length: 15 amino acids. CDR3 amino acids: CANRGLLGPGETQYF. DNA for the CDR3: TGTGCCAACAGAGGCCTTTTAGGGCCTGGGGAGACCCAGTACTTC.

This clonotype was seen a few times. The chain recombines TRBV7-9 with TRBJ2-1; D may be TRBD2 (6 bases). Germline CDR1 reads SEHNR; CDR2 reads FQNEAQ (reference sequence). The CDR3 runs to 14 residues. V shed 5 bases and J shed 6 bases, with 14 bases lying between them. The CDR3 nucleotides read TGTGCCAGCAGCCCTAGCCAGACTAGCAATGAGCAGTTCTTC. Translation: CASSPSQTSNEQFF. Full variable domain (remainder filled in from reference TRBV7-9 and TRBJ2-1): DTGVSQNPRHKITKRGQNVTFRCDPISEHNRLYWYRQTLGQGPEFLTYFQNEAQLEKSRLLSDRFSAERPKGSFSTLEIQRTEQGDSAMYLCASSPSQTSNEQFFGPGTRLTVL.

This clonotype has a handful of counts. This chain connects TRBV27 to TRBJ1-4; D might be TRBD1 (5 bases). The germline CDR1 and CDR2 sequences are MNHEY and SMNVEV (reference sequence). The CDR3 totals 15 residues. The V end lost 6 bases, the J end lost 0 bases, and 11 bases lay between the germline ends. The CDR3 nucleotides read TGTGCCAGCAGGCTTTGGGGGGCAACTAATGAAAAACTGTTTTTT. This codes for CASRLWGATNEKLFF.

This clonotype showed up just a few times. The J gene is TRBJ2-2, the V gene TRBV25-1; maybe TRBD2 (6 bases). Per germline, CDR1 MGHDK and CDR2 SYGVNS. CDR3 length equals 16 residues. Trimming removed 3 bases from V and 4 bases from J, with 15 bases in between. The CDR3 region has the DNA TGTGCCAGCAGTGATCCCGGGGGTCGGGGCACCGGGGAGCTGTTTTTT. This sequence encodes CASSDPGGRGTGELFF.